The 21 T cell receptor beta chains presented below share a single source sample, sequenced in a study of sequential checkpoint blockade in melanoma. Treatment: randomized to nivolumab then ipilimumab (arm A) or the reverse (arm B). Here immunoSEQ multiplex PCR was the method, and the copy in TCRdb shows in-frame clones only, minus some. The repertoire holds under 20,000 clones, with around two thirds as singletons. Specimen: CD8+ T cells sorted from blood (inferred from file names), collected from a patient given nivolumab and ipilimumab in sequence. The receptors come from a human donor with melanoma.

The CDR3 sequence: CASSLASGAYNEQFF. DNA for the CDR3: TGTGCCAGCAGCCTGGCTAGCGGGGCGTACAATGAGCAGTTCTTC. The chain couples TRBV6-5 to TRBJ2-1, with TRBD2 matching 9 bases. V lost 6 bases and J lost 4; bases outside the gene matches: 7. There are 15 residues in the CDR3. CDR1 and CDR2 from the germline V gene are MNHEY and SVGAGI.

The gene calls are TRBV29-1 and TRBJ1-1; TRBD1 matches at 9 bases. The CDR3 consists of 14 residues. Trimming took 7 bases from V and 2 from J; bases not matched to a gene: 8. CDR1 SQVTM and CDR2 ANQGSEA come from the germline V gene. CDR3 DNA sequence: TGCAGCGGATTCGGGACAGGGAAAAACACTGAAGCTTTCTTT. It encodes CSGFGTGKNTEAFF.

The table lists this clone with a count of one. The rearrangement uses TRBV10-1 and TRBJ1-1, with 7 bases fitting TRBD1. This CDR3 contains 14 residues. Germline trimming cut 8 bases from V and 3 bases from J; bases unmatched to any gene: 9. Germline V gene lookup returns CDR1 WNHNN and CDR2 SYGVQD (reference sequence). The CDR3 is CASYRTGQHTEAFF. The CDR3 DNA reads as TGCGCCAGCTACCGGACAGGTCAACACACTGAAGCTTTCTTT.

The chain joins TRBV4-3 to TRBJ2-7; possible D gene TRBD1, 5 bases. The CDR3 is 15 residues long. Trimming removed 0 bases at V and 3 bases at J, with 12 bases between. The germline CDR1 and CDR2 sequences are LGHNA and YSLEER. CDR3 coding DNA: TGCGCCAGCAGCCAAGATGGTCAGGGTTACTACGAGCAGTACTTC. Translated, it gives CASSQDGQGYYEQYF.

The chain couples TRBV10-3 to TRBJ1-6; weak D call: TRBD1 (6 bases). This CDR3 contains 13 residues. Germline V gene sequence: CDR1 ENHRY, CDR2 SYGVKD. The V and J ends lost 6 bases and 7 bases respectively, with 10 bases between them. CDR3 DNA sequence: TGTGCCATCAGCAGGGGATGGAATTCACCCCTCCACTTT. Its translation is CAISRGWNSPLHF.

The gene calls are TRBV29-1 and TRBJ2-7; TRBD2 agrees at 8 bases. Looked up from germline, CDR1 is SQVTM and CDR2 is ANQGSEA. The CDR3 runs 14 residues. Unmatched junction bases numbered 7, after V lost 1 base and J lost 5 bases. Here the CDR3 DNA reads TGCAGCGTTGAAGGTCCAGCGGGAGAACACGAGCAGTACTTC. It translates to CSVEGPAGEHEQYF.

The gene calls are TRBV4-3 and TRBJ2-7; 9 nucleotides agree with TRBD2. Germline CDR1 LGHNA, CDR2 YSLEER. The CDR3 totals 16 residues. Trimming took 1 base from V and 4 from J; bases not matched to a gene: 8. The CDR3 sequence: CASSQGAGGTPYEQYF. In nucleotides, the CDR3 is TGCGCCAGCAGCCAAGGAGCGGGAGGTACTCCTTACGAGCAGTACTTC.

There are a few counts of this clone. This sequence joins TRBV7-6 and TRBJ2-3; 9 bases line up with TRBD2. The CDR3 has 18 amino acids. The V and J ends lost 0 bases and 4 bases, in that order; junction bases with no gene match: 11. The V gene's germline CDR1 is SGHVS and CDR2 FNYEAQ. The DNA of the CDR3 is TGTGCCAGCAGCTTAGCCCCTCTAGCGGGAAGTCAGGCAGATACGCAGTATTTT. It encodes CASSLAPLAGSQADTQYF.

CDR3 nucleotides: TGTGCCAGCCTGAGTTTCACAGGGACCTACGAGCAGTACTTC. Protein sequence: CASLSFTGTYEQYF. This chain joins TRBV27 and TRBJ2-7, with D perhaps matching TRBD1 (6 bases). CDR1 is MNHEY, CDR2 SMNVEV, per germline (reference sequence). The V end was cut by 8 bases, the J end by 2 bases, with 16 bases between. This CDR3 contains 14 residues.

This clone has more than one count but fewer than ten. V gene TRBV6-6 combines with J gene TRBJ2-7; 9 nucleotides agree with TRBD1. The V gene end was trimmed by 6 bases and the J gene end by 3 bases; junction bases not matched to a gene: 9. The CDR3 contains 15 residues. CDR1 is MNHNY, CDR2 SVGAGI, per germline (reference sequence). Here the CDR3 DNA reads TGTGCCAGCAGGGACAGGGGCCCGCCTTTCTACGAGCAGTACTTC. Its translation: CASRDRGPPFYEQYF.

The chain combines TRBV11-1 with TRBJ2-2, with D hard to call. Trimming removed 0 bases from V and 4 bases from J, with 6 bases in between. The CDR3 consists of 14 residues. The germline gives CDR1 SGHAT, CDR2 FQDESV (reference sequence). In DNA form, the CDR3 reads TGTGCCAGCAGCTTAGCCTCCGGCACCGGGGAGCTGTTTTTT. Amino acids: CASSLASGTGELFF.

CDR3 in DNA: TGTGCCAGCAGCCTAGAAGGGGGGGCGCTCGGCTACACCTTC. Encoded protein: CASSLEGGALGYTF. V gene TRBV7-9 combines with J gene TRBJ1-2, with D possibly matching TRBD1 (6 bases). Per the germline V gene, CDR1 is SEHNR and CDR2 is FQNEAQ (reference sequence). The CDR3 is made up of 14 amino acids. V shed 5 bases and J shed 8 bases, with 18 bases lying between them.

V gene TRBV9 combines with J gene TRBJ2-7; D unclear. V dropped 2 bases and J dropped 2 bases, with 8 bases sitting between them. The CDR3 loop spans 13 amino acids. Per germline, CDR1 SGDLS and CDR2 YYNGEE. CDR3 amino acids: CASSVGAAYEQYF. The CDR3 DNA follows: TGTGCCAGCAGCGTGGGCGCCGCCTACGAGCAGTACTTC.

CDR3 DNA sequence: TGTGCCAGCAGCCGCTTTACAGGCGCAACTAATGAAAAACTGTTTTTT. It codes for CASSRFTGATNEKLFF. The rearrangement uses TRBV7-2 and TRBJ1-4; TRBD1 is a possible D gene (5 bases). Trimming cost V 5 bases and J 0 bases, with 13 bases left between them. This CDR3 spans 16 amino acids. Germline lookup yields CDR1 SGHTA and CDR2 FQGNSA.

J is TRBJ2-7 and V is TRBV9; 7 nucleotides line up with TRBD1. V was clipped by 3 bases and J by 5 bases; unmatched bases: 11. The length of the CDR3 is 15 residues. The germline gives CDR1 SGDLS, CDR2 YYNGEE. The CDR3, as DNA: TGTGCCAGCAGCGCCCAGGGACAGTTGCGAGACGAGCAGTACTTC. Translated, it gives CASSAQGQLRDEQYF.

The chain recombines TRBV28 with TRBJ1-2; TRBD1 might be the D (5 bases). Germline V lookup: CDR1 MDHEN, CDR2 SYDVKM. V was clipped by 8 bases and J by 4 bases, with 11 bases between them. The CDR3 length is 12 residues. The CDR3 sequence: CASGTGSYGYTF. CDR3 in DNA: TGTGCCAGCGGGACTGGGAGCTATGGCTACACCTTC.

This chain uses TRBV11-3 with TRBJ2-3, with 10 nucleotides matching TRBD2. The CDR3 contains 17 residues. V dropped 4 bases and J dropped 1; count of bases not matched to a gene: 8. Germline V gene sequence: CDR1 SGHNT, CDR2 YENEEA. The CDR3 sequence is CASSSPGLAKGTDTQYF. The CDR3, as DNA: TGTGCCAGCAGCTCCCCGGGACTAGCGAAGGGCACAGATACGCAGTATTTT.

The CDR3 DNA sequence: TGTGCCAGCAGTTTAAGGGCCGGCGGGACTGAAGCTTTCTTT. Its protein product is CASSLRAGGTEAFF. The chain links TRBV27 to TRBJ1-1, with D uncertain. CDR3 length equals 14 residues. Trimming removed 2 bases at V and 5 bases at J, with 12 bases between. CDR1 and CDR2 from the germline V gene are MNHEY and SMNVEV (reference sequence).

V usage is TRBV7-9 and J usage is TRBJ2-5, with TRBD2 matching over 12 bases. The CDR3 runs to 16 residues. Losses at the gene ends were 8 bases for V and 3 bases for J; bases not matched to a gene: 10. Germline CDR1 is SEHNR and CDR2 is FQNEAQ (reference sequence). The CDR3 sequence: CASEHGRLAGEETQYF. The CDR3 coding sequence is TGTGCCAGCGAACACGGACGACTAGCGGGGGAAGAGACCCAGTACTTC. Filled out from reference TRBV7-9 and TRBJ2-5, the complete variable domain reads DTGVSQNPRHKITKRGQNVTFRCDPISEHNRLYWYRQTLGQGPEFLTYFQNEAQLEKSRLLSDRFSAERPKGSFSTLEIQRTEQGDSAMYLCASEHGRLAGEETQYFGPGTRLLVL.

This chain connects TRBV29-1 to TRBJ2-5; 8 bases agree with TRBD2. The CDR3 length is 13 residues. Losses at the gene ends were 6 bases for V and 8 bases for J; bases not matched to a gene: 11. Germline V gene lookup returns CDR1 SQVTM and CDR2 ANQGSEA. The CDR3 spells CSVLSGIKGTQYF. In DNA form, the CDR3 reads TGCAGCGTCCTTAGCGGGATTAAAGGTACCCAGTACTTC.

This clone has ten or more counts. J is TRBJ2-7 and V is TRBV6-1; 9 bases align to TRBD1. In germline, CDR1 is MNHNS, CDR2 SASEGT. The V and J ends lost 2 bases and 4 bases, in that order; junction bases with no gene match: 6. The CDR3 runs to 15 residues. The CDR3 sequence: CASSEPGQGTYEQYF. The CDR3 nucleotides are TGTGCCAGCAGTGAACCGGGACAGGGTACGTACGAGCAGTACTTC.